The clone carrying this T cell receptor (beta chain) was seen a handful of times. The data were taken from a study of chemoradiotherapy in HPV16-positive cancers. Generated by immunoSEQ multiplex PCR, the TCRdb table keeps only in-frame clones and is missing some. The table lists approximately 15,000 clones, around 78% of them singletons. V lost 1 base and J lost 2, with 8 bases in between. The CDR3 has 14 amino acids. In germline, CDR1 is MGHRA, CDR2 YSYEKL. This chain joins TRBV4-1 and TRBJ1-2; no clear D. Collection took place from a patient who underwent chemoradiotherapy. The sequence was obtained from a human donor with HPV-associated anogenital cancer. The CDR3 nucleotides are TGCGCCAGCAGCCAAGCACTGGCGAACTATGGCTACACCTTC. Protein: CASSQALANYGYTF.